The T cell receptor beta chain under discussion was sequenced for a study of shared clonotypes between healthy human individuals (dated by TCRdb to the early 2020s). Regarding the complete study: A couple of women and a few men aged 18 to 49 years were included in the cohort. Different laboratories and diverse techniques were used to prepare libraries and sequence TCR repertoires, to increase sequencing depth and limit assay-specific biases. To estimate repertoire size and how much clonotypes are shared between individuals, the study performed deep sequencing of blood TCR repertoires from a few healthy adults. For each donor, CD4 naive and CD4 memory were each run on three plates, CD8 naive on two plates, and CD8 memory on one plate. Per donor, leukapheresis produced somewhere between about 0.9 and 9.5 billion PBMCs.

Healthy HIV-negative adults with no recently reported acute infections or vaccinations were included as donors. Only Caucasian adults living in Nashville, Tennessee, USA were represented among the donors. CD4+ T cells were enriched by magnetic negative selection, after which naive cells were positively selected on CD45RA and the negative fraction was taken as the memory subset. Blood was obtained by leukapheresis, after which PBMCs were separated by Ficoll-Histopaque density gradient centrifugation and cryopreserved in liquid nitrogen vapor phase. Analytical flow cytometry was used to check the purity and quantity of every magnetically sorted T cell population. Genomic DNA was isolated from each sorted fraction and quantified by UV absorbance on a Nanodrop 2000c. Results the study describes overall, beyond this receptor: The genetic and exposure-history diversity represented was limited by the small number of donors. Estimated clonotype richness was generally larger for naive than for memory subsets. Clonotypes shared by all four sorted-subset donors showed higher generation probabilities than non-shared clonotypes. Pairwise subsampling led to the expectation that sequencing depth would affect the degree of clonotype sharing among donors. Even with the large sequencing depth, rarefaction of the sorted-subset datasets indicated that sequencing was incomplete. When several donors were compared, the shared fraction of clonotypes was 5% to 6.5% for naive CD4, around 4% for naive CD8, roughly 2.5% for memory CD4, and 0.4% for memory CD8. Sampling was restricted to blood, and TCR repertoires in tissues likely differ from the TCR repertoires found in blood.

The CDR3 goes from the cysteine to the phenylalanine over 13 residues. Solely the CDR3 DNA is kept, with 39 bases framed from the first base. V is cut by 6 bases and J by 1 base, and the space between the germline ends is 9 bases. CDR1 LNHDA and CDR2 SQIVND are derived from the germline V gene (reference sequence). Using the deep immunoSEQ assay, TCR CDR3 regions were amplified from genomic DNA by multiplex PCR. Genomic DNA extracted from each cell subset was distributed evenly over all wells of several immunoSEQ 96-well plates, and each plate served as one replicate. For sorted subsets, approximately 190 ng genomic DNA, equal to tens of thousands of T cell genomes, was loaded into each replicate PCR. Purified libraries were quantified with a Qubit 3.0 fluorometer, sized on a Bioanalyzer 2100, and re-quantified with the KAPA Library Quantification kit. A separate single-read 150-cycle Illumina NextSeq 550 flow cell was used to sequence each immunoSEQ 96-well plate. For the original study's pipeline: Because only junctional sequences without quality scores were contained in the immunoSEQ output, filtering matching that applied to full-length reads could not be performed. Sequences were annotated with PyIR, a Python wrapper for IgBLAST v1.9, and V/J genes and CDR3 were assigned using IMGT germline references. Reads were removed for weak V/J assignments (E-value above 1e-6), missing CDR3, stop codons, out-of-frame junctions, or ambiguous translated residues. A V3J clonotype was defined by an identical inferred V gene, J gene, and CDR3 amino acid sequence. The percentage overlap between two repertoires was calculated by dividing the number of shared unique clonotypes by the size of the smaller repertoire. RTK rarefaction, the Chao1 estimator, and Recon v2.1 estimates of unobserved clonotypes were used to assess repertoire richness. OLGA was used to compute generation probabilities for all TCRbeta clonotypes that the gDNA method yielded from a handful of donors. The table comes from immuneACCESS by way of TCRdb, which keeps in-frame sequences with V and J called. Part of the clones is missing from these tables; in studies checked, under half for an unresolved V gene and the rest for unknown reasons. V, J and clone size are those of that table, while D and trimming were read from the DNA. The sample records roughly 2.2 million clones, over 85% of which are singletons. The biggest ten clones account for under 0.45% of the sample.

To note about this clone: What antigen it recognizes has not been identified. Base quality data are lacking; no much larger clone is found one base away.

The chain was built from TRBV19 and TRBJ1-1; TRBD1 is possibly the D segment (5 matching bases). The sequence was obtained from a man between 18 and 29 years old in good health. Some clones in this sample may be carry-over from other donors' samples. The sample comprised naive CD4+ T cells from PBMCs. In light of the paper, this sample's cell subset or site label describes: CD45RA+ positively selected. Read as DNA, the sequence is TGTGCCAGTAGGCTCAGGGAGAACACTGAAGCTTTCTTT. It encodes CASRLRENTEAFF.